The 23 T cell receptor beta chains reported below all come from one sample, sequenced in a study of shared clonotypes between healthy human individuals. Clones were sequenced by immunoSEQ multiplex PCR, and TCRdb holds only the in-frame ones, with some missing. The sample carries 180,000 or so clones, 85% to 95% recorded once. The sequencing sample was made of naive CD4+ T cells sorted from blood. This sample's subset: CD45RA+ positively selected. Source of these receptors: a woman in her twenties or thirties in good health.

J is TRBJ2-7 and V is TRBV19; 9 bases are a match to TRBD1. V was pared by 4 bases and J by 2 bases, with 9 bases of the junction left unmatched. The germline CDR1 and CDR2 sequences are LNHDA and SQIVND (reference sequence). The CDR3 loop spans 16 amino acids. CDR3 sequence: CASSKRTGDNPYEQYF. The CDR3 DNA sequence: TGTGCCAGTAGTAAGAGGACAGGGGATAACCCCTACGAGCAGTACTTC.

V and J are TRBV5-5 and TRBJ1-4, with D unclear. Germline values: CDR1 SGHKS, CDR2 YYEKEE (reference sequence). The CDR3 is 14 amino acids. The V end was cut by 3 bases, the J end by 4 bases, with 10 bases between. The CDR3 reads CASSYGTVNEKLFF. CDR3 nucleotides: TGTGCCAGCAGCTATGGTACAGTTAATGAAAAACTGTTTTTT. Full variable domain (outside the CDR3, taken from reference TRBV5-5 and TRBJ1-4): DAGVTQSPTHLIKTRGQQVTLRCSPISGHKSVSWYQQVLGQGPQFIFQYYEKEERGRGNFPDRFSARQFPNYSSELNVNALLLGDSALYLCASSYGTVNEKLFFGSGTQLSVL.

The chain couples TRBV6-1 to TRBJ1-2; D unclear. Per the germline V gene, CDR1 is MNHNS and CDR2 is SASEGT. This CDR3 is built from 13 residues. The V end was cut by 2 bases, the J end by 6 bases, with 10 bases between. The CDR3 DNA sequence: TGTGCCAGCAGTGAACAGTTCTCTAATGGCTACACCTTC. As protein: CASSEQFSNGYTF.

The chain has TRBV2 and TRBJ2-5; D ambiguous. This CDR3 contains 11 residues. Between the trimmed V and J ends, which lost 10 bases and 1 base, there was a span of 7 bases. The V gene's germline CDR1 is SNHLY and CDR2 FYNNEI. CDR3 in DNA: TGTGCCACACGATTCCAAGAGACCCAGTACTTC. Translation: CATRFQETQYF.

The gene calls are TRBV2 and TRBJ2-7; D unclear. This CDR3 region has 11 residues. V was shortened by 7 bases and J by 1 base, with 5 bases between the two germline ends. Germline V gene data show CDR1 as SNHLY and CDR2 as FYNNEI. DNA of the CDR3: TGTGCCAGCACCAAGTCCTACGAGCAGTACTTC. Translated: CASTKSYEQYF.

V gene TRBV9 combines with J gene TRBJ2-6; D call uncertain. Trimming removed 5 bases from V and 0 bases from J, with 9 bases in between. The length of the CDR3 is 15 residues. Germline V gene sequence: CDR1 SGDLS, CDR2 YYNGEE. The CDR3 DNA is TGTGCCAGCAGTCGAACCTCCTCTGGGGCCAACGTCCTGACTTTC. It is translated as CASSRTSSGANVLTF.

The rearrangement joins TRBV7-6 to TRBJ2-1, with D possibly being TRBD2 (5 bases). The CDR3 is 15 amino acids. Germline V lookup: CDR1 SGHVS, CDR2 FNYEAQ. Trimming left V 5 bases short and J 7 bases short, with 18 bases between. This CDR3 reads CASSPGERLSNEQFF. The CDR3 nucleotides read TGTGCCAGCAGCCCCGGGGAACGGCTTTCAAATGAGCAGTTCTTC.

With regard to this clone: The sample has other DNA sequences that encode this CDR3 too. The rearrangement joins TRBV20-1 to TRBJ1-1, with D unclear. The CDR3 consists of 11 residues. V lost 1 base, J lost 1 base, and 1 base lay in between. Germline-derived CDR1 and CDR2 are DFQATT and SNEGSKA (reference sequence). CDR3 bases: TGCAGTGCTAGAGGGAACACTGAAGCTTTCTTT. Its translation is CSARGNTEAFF.

The chain couples TRBV15 to TRBJ1-1; TRBD1 is a possible D gene (6 bases). CDR3 length: 18 amino acids. From germline, CDR1 is LNHNV and CDR2 YYDKDF (reference sequence). V was shortened by 0 bases and J by 0 bases, with 17 bases between the two germline ends. The CDR3: CATSRDNRATDLNTEAFF. CDR3 in DNA: TGTGCCACCAGCAGAGACAACAGGGCCACGGACTTGAACACTGAAGCTTTCTTT.

This chain joins TRBV28 and TRBJ2-3, with 7 bases matching TRBD2. The CDR3 spans 17 residues. Trimming at V came to 2 bases and at J to 3 bases, leaving 11 bases not matched to a gene. CDR1 is MDHEN, CDR2 SYDVKM, per germline. Here the CDR3 DNA reads TGTGCCAGCAGTTTAGGCGCGGGAGTAGGCCGGACAGATACGCAGTATTTT. Amino acid sequence: CASSLGAGVGRTDTQYF. The full variable domain, completed using reference TRBV28 and TRBJ2-3, is DVKVTQSSRYLVKRTGEKVFLECVQDMDHENMFWYRQDPGLGLRLIYFSYDVKMKEKGDIPEGYSVSREKKERFSLILESASTNQTSMYLCASSLGAGVGRTDTQYFGPGTRLTVL.

The V call is TRBV6-5, the J call TRBJ2-7, with D possibly being TRBD1 or TRBD2 (5 bases each). Per the germline V gene, CDR1 is MNHEY and CDR2 is SVGAGI. The CDR3 is 14 amino acids. Trimming removed 3 bases at V and 2 bases at J, with 11 bases between. Written as DNA, the CDR3 is TGTGCCAGCAGTTATGAGGGGAAGGCCTACGAGCAGTACTTC. It specifies CASSYEGKAYEQYF.

This chain connects TRBV5-1 to TRBJ2-7; 12 nucleotides match TRBD2. The ends lost 4 bases at V and 1 base at J; junction bases unmatched: 9. Germline CDR1 is SGHRS and CDR2 is YFSETQ. The CDR3 sequence is 17 residues long. CDR3: CASSLSSTSGSSYEQYF. DNA of the CDR3: TGCGCCAGCAGCCTGTCCTCGACTAGCGGGAGTTCCTACGAGCAGTACTTC.

The rearrangement joins TRBV28 to TRBJ2-5, with 9 bases lining up with TRBD1. The DNA end favors TRBJ2-7, so the J call may be wrong. The CDR3 is made up of 15 amino acids. Looked up from germline, CDR1 is MDHEN and CDR2 is SYDVKM. Here the CDR3 DNA reads TGTGCCAGCAGTTTTTCCGGGACAGGGAACCACGAGCAGTACTTC. Protein product: CASSFSGTGNHEQYF.

V gene TRBV5-1 combines with J gene TRBJ2-1, with 12 bases that match TRBD1. This CDR3 contains 16 residues. CDR1 and CDR2 from the germline V gene are SGHRS and YFSETQ. The trim removed 4 bases at V and 8 bases at J, leaving 10 bases unmatched. The CDR3 spells CASSPNPGTGGYEQFF. Here the CDR3 DNA reads TGCGCCAGCAGCCCGAATCCCGGGACAGGGGGCTATGAGCAGTTCTTC.

The genes are TRBV7-8 and TRBJ2-5; D is perhaps TRBD1 (6 bases). The DNA end is a closer match to TRBJ2-7, so the J assignment may be wrong. This CDR3 is 16 amino acids long. Germline loops: CDR1 SGHVS, CDR2 FQNEAQ. The CDR3 DNA reads as TGTGCCAGCAGCTTAGGCCCCGGACAGATAATATACGAGCAGTACTTC. Protein: CASSLGPGQIIYEQYF.

The V and J genes are TRBV28 and TRBJ1-4; 9 bases are a match to TRBD1. Germline values: CDR1 MDHEN, CDR2 SYDVKM. The CDR3 covers 16 residues. V shed 8 bases and J 8 bases; nucleotides not matched to a gene: 15. CDR3 residues: CASLRDRDLSREKLFF. CDR3 nucleotide sequence: TGTGCCAGCCTCCGGGACAGGGACCTTAGTAGGGAAAAACTGTTTTTT.

The rearrangement uses TRBV19 and TRBJ2-7, with 8 bases identical to TRBD2. V shed 2 bases and J 6 bases; nucleotides not matched to a gene: 15. Germline V gives CDR1 LNHDA, CDR2 SQIVND (reference sequence). CDR3 size: 17 residues. The CDR3 is CASSITRTAGDSFEQYF. In DNA form, the CDR3 reads TGTGCCAGTAGTATAACCCGTACAGCGGGAGATTCGTTCGAGCAGTACTTC.

The rearrangement joins TRBV4-1 to TRBJ2-4; 8 bases are shared with TRBD2. CDR1 and CDR2 (germline): MGHRA, YSYEKL. Trimming cost V 0 bases and J 0 bases; bases outside gene matches: 7. The CDR3 contains 18 residues. The CDR3 spells CASSQEPRLAIAKNIQYF. CDR3 bases: TGCGCCAGCAGCCAAGAACCTCGACTAGCGATAGCCAAAAACATTCAGTACTTC.

The chain recombines TRBV5-4 with TRBJ2-7; TRBD2 matches at 10 bases. The CDR3 consists of 14 residues. Germline values: CDR1 SGHNT, CDR2 YYREEE (reference sequence). Trimming at V came to 2 bases and at J to 3 bases, leaving 2 bases not matched to a gene. CDR3 coding DNA: TGTGCCAGCAGCTTAGGACTAGCGGACTACGAGCAGTACTTC. Amino acid sequence: CASSLGLADYEQYF.

This clone appeared once. The chain links TRBV9 to TRBJ2-5; D is ambiguous. The J call may be in error: the DNA end matches TRBJ2-7 better. CDR1 and CDR2 from the germline V gene are SGDLS and YYNGEE. This CDR3 contains 15 residues. The CDR3 protein is CASSVALPPPYEQYF. In DNA, the CDR3 is TGTGCCAGCAGCGTGGCACTGCCACCCCCTTACGAGCAGTACTTC.

This chain connects TRBV7-9 to TRBJ1-1, with TRBD1 identical over 7 bases. The length of the CDR3 is 14 residues. V shed 8 bases and J 1 base; nucleotides not matched to a gene: 7. Per the germline V gene, CDR1 is SEHNR and CDR2 is FQNEAQ (reference sequence). The DNA of the CDR3 is TGTGCCAGCGGATTGGGACAGCCGAACACTGAAGCTTTCTTT. As protein: CASGLGQPNTEAFF.

The V and J genes are TRBV18 and TRBJ1-2, with 11 bases identical to TRBD1. The CDR3 length is 16 residues. Germline values: CDR1 KGHSH, CDR2 LQKENI. V shed 1 base and J 2 bases; nucleotides not matched to a gene: 3. CDR3 residues: CASSPLGTGGNYGYTF. CDR3 bases: TGTGCCAGCTCACCACTCGGGACAGGGGGGAACTATGGCTACACCTTC.

The chain carries TRBV28 and TRBJ2-1; TRBD2 matches at 12 bases. This CDR3 spans 16 amino acids. Looked up from germline, CDR1 is MDHEN and CDR2 is SYDVKM. The V and J ends lost 4 bases and 6 bases, in that order; junction bases with no gene match: 7. For the CDR3, the DNA is TGTGCCAGCAGTTCCCCACTAGCGGGAGGTGGCAATGAGCAGTTCTTC. Translated, it gives CASSSPLAGGGNEQFF.